The rows below give T cell receptor beta chains drawn from one sample of a study of blood T cell repertoires in COVID-19. The assay was immunoSEQ multiplex PCR, and TCRdb's table has in-frame clones only and misses some. The table has 250,000 to 300,000 clones, roughly 85% seen once. The material sequenced was peripheral blood. The origin of the receptors is a woman under 30 with acute or convalescent COVID-19. Each CDR3 is given with its conserved first and last residue. The order of the fields is CDR3 DNA, CDR3 protein, clone size, V gene, J gene, D gene. The D gene is left open where the match is weak. Clone size is shown for a subset of rows, as once, few, many or a class of expanded clone.

TGTGCCAGCAGCTCGGACAGGGGTAATTCACCCCTCCACTTT,CASSSDRGNSPLHF,-,TRBV7-9,TRBJ1-6,TRBD1
TGTGCCTGGAGTGCCGGGAGCTCCTATAATTCACCCCTCCACTTT,CAWSAGSSYNSPLHF,-,TRBV30,TRBJ1-6,-
TGTGCCAGCAGGGGGCCTAGCGGACCCATAAATGAGCAGTTCTTC,CASRGPSGPINEQFF,-,TRBV6-5,TRBJ2-1,TRBD2
TGCGCCAGCAGCCCCTTATCGGGCAGGACAATGAACACTGAAGCTTTCTTT,CASSPLSGRTMNTEAFF,few,TRBV23-1,TRBJ1-1,-
TGTGCCAGCAGTTTGACGTCACTGGGCGGGGAGCAGTACTTC,CASSLTSLGGEQYF,-,TRBV28,TRBJ2-7,-
TGTGCCAGCGCCCCGACTAGCCCATCCTACAATGAGCAGTTCTTC,CASAPTSPSYNEQFF,-,TRBV9,TRBJ2-1,TRBD2
TGTGCCAGCAGCTCAGGACTAGCGTCCTACAATGAGCAGTTCTTC,CASSSGLASYNEQFF,-,TRBV7-9,TRBJ2-1,TRBD2
TGTGCCAGCAAGGTAGCGGCGAGCTCCTACAATGAGCAGTTCTTC,CASKVAASSYNEQFF,few,TRBV2,TRBJ2-1,-
TGTGCCAGCAGCTCGGTGGGGGCAGACTACGAGCAGTACTTC,CASSSVGADYEQYF,-,TRBV5-6,TRBJ2-7,-
TGTGCCAGTAGTCTAGGACTAGCGTTAAACGAGCAGTACTTC,CASSLGLALNEQYF,-,TRBV19,TRBJ2-7,TRBD2
TGTGCCAGTAGTATATGGCAGGGCCTTGGAGATGGCTACACCTTC,CASSIWQGLGDGYTF,-,TRBV19,TRBJ1-2,-
TGTGCCAGCTCACAAACGGAGACGGTAAAGAACACTGAAGCTTTCTTT,CASSQTETVKNTEAFF,-,TRBV18,TRBJ1-1,-
TGTGCCAGCAGCCAAGAAATAGACCGGGGATGGTATGGCTACACCTTC,CASSQEIDRGWYGYTF,-,TRBV13,TRBJ1-2,-
TGTGCCAGCAGTCGCCCGGGACAGAGGGGTAGGACTGAAGCTTTCTTT,CASSRPGQRGRTEAFF,-,TRBV28,TRBJ1-1,TRBD1
TGCGCCAGCAGCTGGGTAGCGGACAACACAGATACGCAGTATTTT,CASSWVADNTDTQYF,-,TRBV5-1,TRBJ2-3,-
TGTGCCAGCAGCGTAGGGTCCAGCTCCTACGAGCAGTACTTC,CASSVGSSSYEQYF,once,TRBV9,TRBJ2-7,-
TGTGCCAGCAGTTATCAGCCCGGGAATTATGGCTACACCTTC,CASSYQPGNYGYTF,-,TRBV6-5,TRBJ1-2,-
TGTGCCAGCAGCCGCTCGGGGACAGGAAACTATGGCTACACCTTC,CASSRSGTGNYGYTF,-,TRBV27,TRBJ1-2,TRBD1
TGTGCCAGTAGTATACAACCGGGCCAAGGGAGGACTGAAGCTTTCTTT,CASSIQPGQGRTEAFF,-,TRBV19,TRBJ1-1,-
TGCGCCAGCAGCCTCTCGGGACACTCACCTCCGAACACCGGGGAGCTGTTTTTT,CASSLSGHSPPNTGELFF,-,TRBV5-1,TRBJ2-2,-
TGCAGCGTTGTTAGCGGGAGACATGGGGGCTACGAGCAGTACTTC,CSVVSGRHGGYEQYF,-,TRBV29-1,TRBJ2-7,TRBD2
TGTGCCACCAGTGATTCGACTAGCGGAGAGGCTAATGAGCAGTTCTTC,CATSDSTSGEANEQFF,-,TRBV24-1,TRBJ2-1,TRBD2
TGTGCCAGCCACGGGGGGGGAGATTCACCCCTCCACTTT,CASHGGGDSPLHF,-,TRBV18,TRBJ1-6,-
TGCGCCAGCAGCTTGCCCGACCCGACGCCCGCACGGGAGGAGACCCAGTACTTC,CASSLPDPTPAREETQYF,-,TRBV5-1,TRBJ2-5,-
TGCGCCAGCAGCTCGTTTGGACAGGCTTCAAGGAACACTGAAGCTTTCTTT,CASSSFGQASRNTEAFF,-,TRBV5-1,TRBJ1-1,TRBD1
TGTGCCAGCAGTTTTGGTAGGGGGAATCAGCCCCAGCATTTT,CASSFGRGNQPQHF,-,TRBV28,TRBJ1-5,-
TGTGCCAGCAGCCCTACGACAGGTCCTAATGAAAAACTGTTTTTT,CASSPTTGPNEKLFF,-,TRBV7-9,TRBJ1-4,-
TGTGCCAGCAGCCTACCTCTAGCCAATGCTATATCCTACGAGCAGTACTTC,CASSLPLANAISYEQYF,-,TRBV11-2,TRBJ2-7,-
TGTGCCAGCAGCCCGTGGGTAGCCGATTCACCCCTCCACTTT,CASSPWVADSPLHF,many,TRBV7-9,TRBJ1-6,-
TGTGCCAGCAGCGTTAATAGCGGGATTTACGAGCAGTACTTC,CASSVNSGIYEQYF,-,TRBV7-8,TRBJ2-7,TRBD2
TGTGCCAGCAGCTCCCAGTTTCGGAGGGGCTCCTACGAGCAGTACTTC,CASSSQFRRGSYEQYF,-,TRBV14,TRBJ2-7,-
TGTGCCAGCAGTCCGGGTGTCGGTTACGAGCAGTACTTC,CASSPGVGYEQYF,-,TRBV28,TRBJ2-7,-
TGTGCCAGCAGTTCTAGACGGGGAATAGTAGAGACCCAGTACTTC,CASSSRRGIVETQYF,-,TRBV6-5,TRBJ2-5,-
TGTGCCAGTAGTATGGGTGGGACGGGGGGCATTCAGTACTTC,CASSMGGTGGIQYF,-,TRBV19,TRBJ2-4,TRBD2
TGTGCCACCAGACAGGGGAATAATGAAAAACTGTTTTTT,CATRQGNNEKLFF,-,TRBV10-3,TRBJ1-4,TRBD1
TGTGCCAGCAGCTTAGTGAGGGAGACCCAGTACTTC,CASSLVRETQYF,few,TRBV7-6,TRBJ2-5,-
TGTGCCTGGAGTAACGTCCCGGGACTAGCGGGAGAGCAGTACTTC,CAWSNVPGLAGEQYF,few,TRBV30,TRBJ2-7,TRBD2
TGCGCCAGCAGCCAAAAGGATGCAGGTAGTTTCCCCGCACGCTACAATGAGCAGTTCTTC,CASSQKDAGSFPARYNEQFF,-,TRBV4-1,TRBJ2-1,-
TGTGCCAGTAGTTACGGACTAGCGGGAGTCGAGCAGTACTTC,CASSYGLAGVEQYF,-,TRBV19,TRBJ2-7,TRBD2
TGTGCCAGCAGCAGGGGGCACACTGAAGCTTTCTTT,CASSRGHTEAFF,-,TRBV12-3/TRBV12-4,TRBJ1-1,TRBD1
TGTGCCAGCGGCTCAGCGGGAATTGGTTCACCCCTCCACTTT,CASGSAGIGSPLHF,-,TRBV6-5,TRBJ1-6,-